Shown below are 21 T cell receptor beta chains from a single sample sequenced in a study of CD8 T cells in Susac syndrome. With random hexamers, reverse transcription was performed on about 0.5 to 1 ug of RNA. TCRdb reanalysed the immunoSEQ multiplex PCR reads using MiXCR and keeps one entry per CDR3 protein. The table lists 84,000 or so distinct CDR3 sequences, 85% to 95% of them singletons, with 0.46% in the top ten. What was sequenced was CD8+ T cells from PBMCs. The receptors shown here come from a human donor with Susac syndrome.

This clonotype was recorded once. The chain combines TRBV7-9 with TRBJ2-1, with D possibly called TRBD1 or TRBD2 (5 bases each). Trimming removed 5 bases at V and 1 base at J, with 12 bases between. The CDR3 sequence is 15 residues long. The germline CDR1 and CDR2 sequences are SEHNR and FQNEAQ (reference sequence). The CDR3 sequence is CASSPVGVSYNEQFF. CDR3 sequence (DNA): TGTGCCAGCAGCCCAGTGGGGGTGTCCTACAATGAGCAGTTCTTC.

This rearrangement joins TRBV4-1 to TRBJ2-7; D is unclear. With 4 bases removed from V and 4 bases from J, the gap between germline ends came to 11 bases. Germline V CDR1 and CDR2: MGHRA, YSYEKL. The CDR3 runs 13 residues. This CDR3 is CASSLIIDYEQYF. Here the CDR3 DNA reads TGCGCCAGCAGCCTCATAATAGATTACGAGCAGTACTTC.

CDR3: CASSQGPAGGGETQYF. CDR3 in DNA: TGTGCCAGCAGCCAAGGTCCGGCGGGAGGAGGGGAGACCCAGTACTTC. The genes are TRBV3-1 and TRBJ2-5; 8 bases match TRBD2. The length of the CDR3 is 16 residues. J gave up 5 bases and V 1 base, and 9 bases lay outside the gene matches. Germline V CDR1 and CDR2: LGHDT, YNNKEL (reference sequence).

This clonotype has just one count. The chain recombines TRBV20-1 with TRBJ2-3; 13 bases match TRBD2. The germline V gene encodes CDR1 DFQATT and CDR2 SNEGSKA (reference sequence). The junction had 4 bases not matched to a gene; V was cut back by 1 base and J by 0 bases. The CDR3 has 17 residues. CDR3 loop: CSARGLAGGVSTDTQYF. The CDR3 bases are TGCAGTGCTAGAGGACTAGCGGGAGGTGTGAGCACAGATACGCAGTATTTT.

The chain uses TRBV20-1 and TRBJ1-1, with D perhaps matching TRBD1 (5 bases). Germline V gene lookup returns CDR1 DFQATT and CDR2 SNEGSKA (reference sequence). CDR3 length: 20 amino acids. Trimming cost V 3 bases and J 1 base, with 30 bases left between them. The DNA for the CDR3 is TGCAGTGCTAGCCCCCCCGGGGCAGGGACGGGGGTCTGGGCGAACACTGAAGCTTTCTTT. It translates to CSASPPGAGTGVWANTEAFF.

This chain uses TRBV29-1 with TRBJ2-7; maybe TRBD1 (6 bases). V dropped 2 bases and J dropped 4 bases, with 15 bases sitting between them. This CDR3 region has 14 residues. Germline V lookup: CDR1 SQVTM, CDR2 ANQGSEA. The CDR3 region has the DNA TGCAGCGTTGAACTTGACCACGGACAGTACGAGCAGTACTTC. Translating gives CSVELDHGQYEQYF.

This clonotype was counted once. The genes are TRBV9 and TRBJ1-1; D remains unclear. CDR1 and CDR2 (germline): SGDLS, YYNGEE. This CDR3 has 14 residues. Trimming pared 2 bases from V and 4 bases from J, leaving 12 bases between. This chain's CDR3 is CASSVWGEVTEAFF. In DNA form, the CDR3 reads TGTGCCAGCAGCGTCTGGGGAGAAGTCACTGAAGCTTTCTTT.

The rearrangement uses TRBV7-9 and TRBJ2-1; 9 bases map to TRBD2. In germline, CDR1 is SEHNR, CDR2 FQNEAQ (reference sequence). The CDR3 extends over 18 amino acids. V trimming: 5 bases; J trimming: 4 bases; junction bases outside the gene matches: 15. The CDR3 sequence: CASSPRTQAGGSYNEQFF. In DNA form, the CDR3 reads TGTGCCAGCAGCCCTAGAACCCAAGCGGGAGGATCATACAATGAGCAGTTCTTC.

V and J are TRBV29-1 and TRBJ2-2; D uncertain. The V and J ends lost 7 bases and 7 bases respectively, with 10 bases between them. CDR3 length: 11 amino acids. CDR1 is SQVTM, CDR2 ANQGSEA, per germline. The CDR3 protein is CSGLGGGELFF. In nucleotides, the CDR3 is TGCAGCGGGCTAGGTGGCGGGGAGCTGTTTTTT.

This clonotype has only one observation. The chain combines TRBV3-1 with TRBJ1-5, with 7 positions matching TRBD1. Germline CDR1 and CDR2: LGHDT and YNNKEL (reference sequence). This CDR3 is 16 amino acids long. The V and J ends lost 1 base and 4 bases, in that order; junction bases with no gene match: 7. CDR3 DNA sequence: TGTGCCAGCAGCCAAGGCGGAGGGGGCCGTAATCAGCCCCAGCATTTT. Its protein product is CASSQGGGGRNQPQHF.

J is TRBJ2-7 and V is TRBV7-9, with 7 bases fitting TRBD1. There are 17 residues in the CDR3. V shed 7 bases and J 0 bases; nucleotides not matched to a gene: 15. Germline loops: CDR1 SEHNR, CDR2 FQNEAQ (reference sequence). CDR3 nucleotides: TGTGCCAGCACCGAACCTCGGACAGGCGACCTCTCCTACGAGCAGTACTTC. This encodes CASTEPRTGDLSYEQYF.

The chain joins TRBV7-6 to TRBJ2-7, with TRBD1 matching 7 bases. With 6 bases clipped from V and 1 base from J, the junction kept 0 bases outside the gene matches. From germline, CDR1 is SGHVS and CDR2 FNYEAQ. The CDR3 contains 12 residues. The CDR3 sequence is CASRGQSYEQYF. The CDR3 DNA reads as TGTGCCAGCAGGGGACAGTCCTACGAGCAGTACTTC.

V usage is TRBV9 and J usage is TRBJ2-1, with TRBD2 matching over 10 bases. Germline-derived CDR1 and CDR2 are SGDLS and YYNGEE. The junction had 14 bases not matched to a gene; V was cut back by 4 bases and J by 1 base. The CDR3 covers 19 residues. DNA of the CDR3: TGTGCCAGCAGCCCCTCACTAGCGGGACCCAGTTTGTCCTACAATGAGCAGTTCTTC. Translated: CASSPSLAGPSLSYNEQFF.

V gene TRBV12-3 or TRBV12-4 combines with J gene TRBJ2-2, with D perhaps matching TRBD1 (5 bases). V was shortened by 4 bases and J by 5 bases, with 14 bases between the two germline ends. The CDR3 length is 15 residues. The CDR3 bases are TGTGCCAGCAGTTCTGTAGGGGCAGGGACCGGGGAGCTGTTTTTT. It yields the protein CASSSVGAGTGELFF.

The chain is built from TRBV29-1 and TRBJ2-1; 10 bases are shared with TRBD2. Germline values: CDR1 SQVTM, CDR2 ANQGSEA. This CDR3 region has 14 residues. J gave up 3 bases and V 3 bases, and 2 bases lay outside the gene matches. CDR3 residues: CSVDLAGVYNEQFF. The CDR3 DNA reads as TGCAGCGTTGACCTAGCGGGGGTCTACAATGAGCAGTTCTTC.

This chain's CDR3 is CASRLTGSNTEAFF. CDR3 sequence (DNA): TGTGCCAGCAGGTTAACAGGGTCGAACACTGAAGCTTTCTTT. The chain has TRBV6-6 and TRBJ1-1, with a tentative D call TRBD1 (6 bases). The V gene lost 6 bases and the J gene lost 1 base, with 12 bases spanning the gap. The CDR3 is 14 residues long. Germline assignment: CDR1 MNHNY and CDR2 SVGAGI (reference sequence).

CDR3 DNA sequence: TGTGCCAGCAAGCGGGGGCGGGAGCTCTCCTACGAGCAGTACTTC. As protein: CASKRGRELSYEQYF. V usage is TRBV6-2 or TRBV6-3 and J usage is TRBJ2-7, with 8 bases matching TRBD2. With 7 bases clipped from V and 0 bases from J, the junction kept 8 bases outside the gene matches. There are 15 residues in the CDR3. The V gene's germline CDR1 is MNHEY and CDR2 SVGEGT.

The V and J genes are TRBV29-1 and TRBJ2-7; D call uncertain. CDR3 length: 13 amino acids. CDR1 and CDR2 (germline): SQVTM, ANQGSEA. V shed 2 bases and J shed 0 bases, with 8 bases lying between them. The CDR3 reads CSVEIRSSYEQYF. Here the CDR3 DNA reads TGCAGCGTTGAAATAAGGAGCTCCTACGAGCAGTACTTC.

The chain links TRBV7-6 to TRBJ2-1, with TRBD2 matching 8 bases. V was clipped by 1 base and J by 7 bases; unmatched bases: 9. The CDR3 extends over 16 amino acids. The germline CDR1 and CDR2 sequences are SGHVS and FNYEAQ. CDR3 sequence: CASSLVAGSSGNEQFF. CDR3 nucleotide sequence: TGTGCCAGCAGCTTAGTTGCAGGATCTAGCGGGAATGAGCAGTTCTTC. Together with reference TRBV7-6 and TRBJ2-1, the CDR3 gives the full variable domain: GAGVSQSPRYKVTKRGQDVALRCDPISGHVSLYWYRQALGQGPEFLTYFNYEAQQDKSGLPNDRFSAERPEGSISTLTIQRTEQRDSAMYRCASSLVAGSSGNEQFFGPGTRLTVL.

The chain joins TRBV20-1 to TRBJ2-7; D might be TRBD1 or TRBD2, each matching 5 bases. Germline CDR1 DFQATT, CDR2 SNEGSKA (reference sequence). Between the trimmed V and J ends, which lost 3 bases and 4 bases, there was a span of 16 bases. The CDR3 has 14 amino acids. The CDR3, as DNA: TGCAGTGCTAGTGGAGAGGGGCGGCGGTACGAGCAGTACTTC. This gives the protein CSASGEGRRYEQYF.

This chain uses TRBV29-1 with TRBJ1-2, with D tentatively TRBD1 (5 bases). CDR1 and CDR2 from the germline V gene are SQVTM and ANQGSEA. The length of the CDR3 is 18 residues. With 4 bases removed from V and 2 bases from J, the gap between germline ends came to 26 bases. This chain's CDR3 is CSVGTPAPYRDWNYGYTF. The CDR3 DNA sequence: TGCAGCGTTGGAACCCCCGCCCCCTATCGGGACTGGAACTATGGCTACACCTTC.